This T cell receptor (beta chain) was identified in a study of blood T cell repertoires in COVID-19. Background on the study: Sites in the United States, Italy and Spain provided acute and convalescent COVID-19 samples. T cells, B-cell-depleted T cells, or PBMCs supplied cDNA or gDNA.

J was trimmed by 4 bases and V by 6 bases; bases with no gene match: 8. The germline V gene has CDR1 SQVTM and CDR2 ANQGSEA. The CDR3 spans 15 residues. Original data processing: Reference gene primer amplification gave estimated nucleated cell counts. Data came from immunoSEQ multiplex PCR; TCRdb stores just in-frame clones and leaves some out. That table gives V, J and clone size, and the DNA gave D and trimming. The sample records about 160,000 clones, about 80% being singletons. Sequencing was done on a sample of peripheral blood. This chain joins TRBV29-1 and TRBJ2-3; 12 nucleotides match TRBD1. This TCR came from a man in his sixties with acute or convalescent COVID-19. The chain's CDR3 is CSVDPGQGAPDTQYF. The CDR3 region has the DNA TGCAGCGTGGACCCGGGACAGGGGGCCCCAGATACGCAGTATTTT.